In its sample, the clone carrying this TCR beta chain was seen many times. The sample belongs to a study of response to subunit inactivated influenza vaccine. TCRdb re-analysed the RT-PCR reads in MiXCR, keeping a single row per CDR3 protein. Of a few hundred thousand distinct CDR3 sequences listed, around 15% are singletons. The sequences come from PBMCs from blood, collected 11 to 12 days after vaccination. The sequence derives from a man aged 50 to 59 who received an inactivated influenza vaccine.

The CDR3 DNA reads TGTGCCAGCGTGGGAGGGGATCTGAACACTGAAGCTTTCTTT. Protein: CASVGGDLNTEAFF. This chain joins TRBV12-3 or TRBV12-4 and TRBJ1-1; the D gene is possibly TRBD1 (5 bases). Trimming left V 8 bases short and J 0 bases short, with 13 bases between. This CDR3 region has 14 residues.